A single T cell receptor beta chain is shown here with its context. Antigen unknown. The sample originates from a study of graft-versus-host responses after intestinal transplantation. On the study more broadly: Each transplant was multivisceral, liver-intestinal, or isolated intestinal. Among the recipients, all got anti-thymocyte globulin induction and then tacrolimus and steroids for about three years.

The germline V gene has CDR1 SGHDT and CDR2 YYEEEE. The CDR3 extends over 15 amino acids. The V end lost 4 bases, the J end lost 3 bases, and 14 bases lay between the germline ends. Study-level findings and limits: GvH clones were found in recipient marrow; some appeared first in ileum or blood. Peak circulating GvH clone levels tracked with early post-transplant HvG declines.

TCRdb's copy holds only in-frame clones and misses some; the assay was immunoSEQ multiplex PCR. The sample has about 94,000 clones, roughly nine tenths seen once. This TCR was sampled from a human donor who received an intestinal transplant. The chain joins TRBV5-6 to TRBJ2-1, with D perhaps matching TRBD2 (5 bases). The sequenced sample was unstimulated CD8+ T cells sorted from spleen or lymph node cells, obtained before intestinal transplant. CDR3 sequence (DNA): TGTGCCAGCAGCGGAGGTCCCGGGAACTACAATGAGCAGTTCTTC. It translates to CASSGGPGNYNEQFF.